Listed here are 6 T cell receptor beta chains from one sample, sequenced in a study of cytomegalovirus exposure and HLA in healthy donors. The PCR had 60 Vbeta and 13 Jbeta primers. Using immunoSEQ multiplex PCR, the repertoire was profiled, and TCRdb retains in-frame clones only, with some absent. Of roughly 68,000 clones listed, 65% to 70% were seen once; the top ten hold about a fifth. Input material: PBMCs. These TCRs come from a man in his forties in good health and CMV-seropositive.

This rearrangement joins TRBV6-1 to TRBJ1-1; 9 bases agree with TRBD1. The junction had 11 bases not matched to a gene; V was cut back by 5 bases and J by 10 bases. This CDR3 has 14 residues. The germline gives CDR1 MNHNS, CDR2 SASEGT. CDR3: CASSLTGGGQGAFF. The CDR3 region has the DNA TGTGCCAGCAGTCTCACCGGAGGGGGACAGGGAGCTTTCTTT.

This chain connects TRBV2 to TRBJ2-5, with D unclear. V was pared by 3 bases and J by 1 base, with 6 bases between. CDR3 length: 13 residues. Germline V CDR1 and CDR2: SNHLY, FYNNEI. The CDR3 nucleotides are TGTGCCAGCAGTGACCAATTCCAAGAGACCCAGTACTTC. Encoded protein: CASSDQFQETQYF.

The chain joins TRBV6-1 to TRBJ2-3, with D perhaps TRBD1 (6 bases). CDR1 is MNHNS and CDR2 is SASEGT in the germline V gene. CDR3 size: 19 residues. V was clipped by 0 bases and J by 7 bases, with 26 bases between them. CDR3 amino acids: CASSEALVNRAKPTYTQYF. The DNA of the CDR3 is TGTGCCAGCAGTGAAGCGCTCGTTAACAGGGCCAAACCGACGTATACGCAGTATTTT.

The V call is TRBV13, the J call TRBJ1-6; D is unresolved. CDR3 length: 15 residues. Germline-derived CDR1 and CDR2 are PRHDT and FYEKMQ (reference sequence). V was clipped by 1 base and J by 2 bases, with 6 bases between them. CDR3: CASSLAVAYNSPLHF. For the CDR3, the DNA is TGTGCCAGCAGCTTAGCGGTAGCCTATAATTCACCCCTCCACTTT.

The genes are TRBV9 and TRBJ1-4; unclear D gene. The V and J ends lost 0 bases and 8 bases respectively, with 8 bases between them. Germline V lookup: CDR1 SGDLS, CDR2 YYNGEE. The CDR3 extends over 13 amino acids. The CDR3 reads CASSVAGREKLFF. CDR3 DNA sequence: TGTGCCAGCAGCGTAGCGGGGAGAGAAAAACTGTTTTTT. The full variable domain, completed using reference TRBV9 and TRBJ1-4, is DSGVTQTPKHLITATGQRVTLRCSPRSGDLSVYWYQQSLDQGLQFLIQYYNGEERAKGNILERFSAQQFPDLHSELNLSSLELGDSALYFCASSVAGREKLFFGSGTQLSVL.

This chain uses TRBV28 with TRBJ2-1; 11 nucleotides align to TRBD2. Germline V lookup: CDR1 MDHEN, CDR2 SYDVKM. This CDR3 contains 16 residues. The V and J ends lost 6 bases and 4 bases, in that order; junction bases with no gene match: 8. Written as DNA, the CDR3 is TGTGCCAGCAGCCTTAGCGGGGGGGCCTGGTACAATGAGCAGTTCTTC. This sequence encodes CASSLSGGAWYNEQFF.